This T cell receptor beta chain was observed in a study of blood T cell repertoires in COVID-19. Only in-frame clones appear in the TCRdb table, and some are missing; sequencing was by immunoSEQ multiplex PCR. The repertoire holds around 130,000 clones, with less than 85% as singletons. Unmatched junction bases numbered 13, after V lost 6 bases and J lost 1 base. CDR1 and CDR2 from the germline V gene are LNHDA and SQIVND (reference sequence). This CDR3 is built from 18 residues. What was sequenced was peripheral blood. This chain uses TRBV19 with TRBJ2-7; 12 positions match TRBD2. The sequence was collected from a woman of 80 years or more with acute or convalescent COVID-19. The DNA of the CDR3 is TGTGCCAGTAGCAACCTAGCGGGAGGGCCTTCTCGGTCCTACGAGCAGTACTTC. Its translation: CASSNLAGGPSRSYEQYF.